These T cell receptor beta chains were read from a single sample in a study of blood T cell repertoires in COVID-19. Profiling relied on immunoSEQ multiplex PCR, and the TCRdb table lists in-frame clones only, not all of them. The sample records approximately 240,000 clones, 90% to 95% being singletons. Sequenced sample: PBMCs or T cells enriched from blood (not recorded which). These receptors came from a woman between 18 and 30 years old who had recovered from COVID-19. The CDR3 runs from the conserved cysteine through the conserved F or W. Each record gives: J gene, D gene, V gene, clone size, CDR3 DNA, CDR3 protein. A D gene is named only where the DNA matches it firmly. Part of the rows lack a size; the others show once, few, many or a class for expanded clones.

>TRBJ2-7|-|TRBV6-1|-
TGTGCCAGCAGTGAATGGGGTGGAGGGGGCGCATCCTACGAGCAGTACTTC
CASSEWGGGGASYEQYF
>TRBJ1-1|TRBD1|TRBV10-3|-
TGTGCCATCAGTGAGTCAGGCCAGGGGGCGTACACTGAAGCTTTCTTT
CAISESGQGAYTEAFF
>TRBJ2-3|-|TRBV21-1|few
TGTGCCAGCAGCAAAGCGCTCTTGAATTCCGCGGGGGCAACAGATACGCAGTATTTT
CASSKALLNSAGATDTQYF
>TRBJ2-7|-|TRBV12-3/TRBV12-4|-
TGTGCCAGCACTCAATCGACTATCCACGAGCAGTACTTC
CASTQSTIHEQYF
>TRBJ1-6|TRBD1|TRBV5-1|-
TGCGCCAGCAGCTGGATGACAGGGACGGATTCACCCCTCCACTTT
CASSWMTGTDSPLHF
>TRBJ2-1|TRBD2|TRBV6-5|-
TGTGCCAGCAGTTCTAGGACTAGCGGGGAATACAATGAGCAGTTCTTC
CASSSRTSGEYNEQFF
>TRBJ1-6|TRBD1|TRBV24-1|-
TGTGCCACCAGCGCAGGGGGCTCGGCACCCCTCCACTTT
CATSAGGSAPLHF
>TRBJ2-7|-|TRBV2|-
TGTGCCAGCAGTGAGTCTCGGTGGCAGGGCGGGCAGTACTTC
CASSESRWQGGQYF
>TRBJ1-4|-|TRBV5-8|-
TGTGCCAGCTCCGAGAGGGAAAAACTGTTTTTT
CASSEREKLFF
>TRBJ1-5|-|TRBV7-8|-
TGTGCCAGCAGCTTAGAGGACAGTTTTAGCAATCAGCCCCAGCATTTT
CASSLEDSFSNQPQHF